This T cell receptor (beta chain) was sequenced for a study of immune evolution from preneoplasia to lung adenocarcinoma. Study-level results: Top clone share appeared to fall from AAH through AIS, MIA, adenocarcinoma.

TCRdb's table, derived via immunoSEQ multiplex PCR, lists solely in-frame clones and lacks some. The sample has over 9,500 clones; approximately 90% are singletons. For this clone: Antigen: not known.

Resections took place in Japan or China from about 2014 to 2017. Trimming took 3 bases from V and 3 from J, leaving 12 bases between them. Germline V gives CDR1 GTSNPN, CDR2 SVGIG (reference sequence). The CDR3 consists of 13 residues. V gene TRBV30 combines with J gene TRBJ2-7; possible D gene TRBD1, 6 bases. The clonotype was recovered from a person aged 65 to 85 with invasive lung adenocarcinoma. Some clones in this sample may be carry-over from other donors' samples. Source material: FFPE invasive lung adenocarcinoma tissue. CDR3 sequence reads: CAWRNRDSYEQYF. In nucleotides, the CDR3 is TGTGCCTGGAGGAACAGGGATAGCTACGAGCAGTACTTC.